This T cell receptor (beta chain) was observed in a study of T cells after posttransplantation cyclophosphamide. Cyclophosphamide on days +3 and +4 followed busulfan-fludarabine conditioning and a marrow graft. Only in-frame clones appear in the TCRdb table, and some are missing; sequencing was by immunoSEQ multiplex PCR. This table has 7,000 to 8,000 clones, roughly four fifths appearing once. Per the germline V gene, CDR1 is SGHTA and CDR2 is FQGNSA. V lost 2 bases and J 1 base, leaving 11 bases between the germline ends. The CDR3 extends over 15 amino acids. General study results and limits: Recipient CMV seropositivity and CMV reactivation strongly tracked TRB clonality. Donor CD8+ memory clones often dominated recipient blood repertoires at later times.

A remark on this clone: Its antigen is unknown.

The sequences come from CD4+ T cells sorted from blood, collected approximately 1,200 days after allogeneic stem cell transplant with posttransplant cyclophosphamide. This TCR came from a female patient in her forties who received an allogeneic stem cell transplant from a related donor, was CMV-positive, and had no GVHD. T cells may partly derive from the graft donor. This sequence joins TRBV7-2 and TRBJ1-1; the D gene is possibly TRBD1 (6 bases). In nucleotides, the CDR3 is TGTGCCAGCAGCTTAAAGAGAGGGGGGAACACTGAAGCTTTCTTT. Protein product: CASSLKRGGNTEAFF.